The 24 T cell receptor beta chains reported below all come from one sample, sequenced in a study of early T cells in non-severe SARS-CoV-2 infection. TCRdb recomputed calls from the 5' RACE reads with MiXCR, one row per CDR3 protein. The sample yields tens of thousands of distinct CDR3 sequences, approximately 5.9% seen once. The specimen sequenced was whole blood. These receptors were obtained from an adult who was a healthcare worker with PCR-confirmed SARS-CoV-2 infection or an uninfected control (not recorded which).

This clonotype occurred many times. The gene calls are TRBV4-2 and TRBJ2-7; D uncertain. Germline CDR1 is LGHNA and CDR2 is YNFKEQ. V was pared by 0 bases and J by 0 bases, with 9 bases between. The CDR3 runs to 15 residues. CDR3 protein: CASSQDQASSYEQYF. The DNA of the CDR3 is TGTGCCAGCAGCCAAGATCAGGCAAGCTCCTACGAGCAGTACTTC.

There are many counts of this clonotype. The chain employs TRBV29-1 and TRBJ2-5, with D perhaps assigned TRBD1 or TRBD2 (5 bases each). CDR3 length equals 12 residues. Germline CDR1 is SQVTM and CDR2 is ANQGSEA. The germline V and J ends were trimmed by 7 bases and 2 bases, with 11 bases remaining between them. The CDR3 bases are TGCAGCGCCCGGGACGAACAAGAGACCCAGTACTTC. Its translation is CSARDEQETQYF.

This clonotype was found many times. This sequence joins TRBV5-4 and TRBJ2-1, with 8 bases identical to TRBD2. V lost 1 base to trimming and J lost 7 bases; unmatched junction nucleotides: 7. This CDR3 has 15 residues. Germline loops: CDR1 SGHNT, CDR2 YYREEE (reference sequence). The CDR3 DNA reads as TGTGCCAGCAGCTTGATGCCTAGCGGGTATAATGAGCAGTTCTTC. It yields the protein CASSLMPSGYNEQFF.

Notes on this clonotype: A much larger clone lies one base from this, so it may be a read error. The V gene is TRBV5-1, the J gene TRBJ2-3; 9 bases align to TRBD2. V shed 5 bases, J shed 6 bases, and the junction held 7 bases outside the gene matches. The CDR3 covers 14 residues. CDR1 and CDR2 (germline): SGHRS, YFSETQ. The CDR3 nucleotides are TGCGCCAGCAGTTTTGGCGGGAGGGCCGATACGCAGTATTTT. Its protein is CASSFGGRADTQYF.

The sample holds many counts of this clonotype. The CDR3 DNA sequence: TGTGCCAGCAGTGAGGAGGGGGGCGGGAACAGTCGCACCGGGGAGCTGTTTTTT. It encodes CASSEEGGGNSRTGELFF. This chain connects TRBV25-1 to TRBJ2-2; either TRBD1 or TRBD2 may fit D (6 bases each). V was cut by 3 bases and J by 4 bases, with 21 bases left in between. The CDR3 covers 18 residues. Germline V gene data show CDR1 as MGHDK and CDR2 as SYGVNS.

This clonotype was seen repeatedly, ten times or more. The rearrangement joins TRBV7-6 to TRBJ1-3; no reliable D call. The V and J ends lost 1 base and 0 bases respectively, with 7 bases between them. The germline V gene encodes CDR1 SGHVS and CDR2 FNYEAQ. The CDR3 covers 15 residues. CDR3: CASSLGGLSGNTIYF. For the CDR3, the DNA is TGTGCCAGCAGCTTAGGCGGGCTCTCTGGAAACACCATATATTTT. Using reference TRBV7-6 and TRBJ1-3 for the parts outside the CDR3, the full variable domain is GAGVSQSPRYKVTKRGQDVALRCDPISGHVSLYWYRQALGQGPEFLTYFNYEAQQDKSGLPNDRFSAERPEGSISTLTIQRTEQRDSAMYRCASSLGGLSGNTIYFGEGSWLTVV.

This clonotype has a handful of counts. The chain uses TRBV3-1 and TRBJ2-5; 11 bases line up with TRBD2. Germline CDR1 reads LGHDT; CDR2 reads YNNKEL (reference sequence). Unmatched junction bases numbered 11, after V lost 0 bases and J lost 5 bases. The CDR3 consists of 18 residues. The DNA of the CDR3 is TGTGCCAGCAGCCAAGAAATAGCGGGAGGGCCACTCGGCGAGACCCAGTACTTC. It specifies CASSQEIAGGPLGETQYF.

This clonotype was counted a few times. The chain joins TRBV20-1 to TRBJ2-7; no clear D. Trimming pared 8 bases from V and 7 bases from J, leaving 15 bases between. The germline CDR1 and CDR2 sequences are DFQATT and SNEGSKA (reference sequence). There are 11 residues in the CDR3. The CDR3 loop reads CSWGGVREQYF. As DNA, the CDR3 is TGCAGTTGGGGTGGTGTGAGGGAGCAGTACTTC.

The chain employs TRBV20-1 and TRBJ2-3; D might be TRBD2 (6 bases). CDR3 size: 14 residues. The ends were cut back, 5 bases at V and 0 bases at J, with 12 bases in the middle. Germline V gene data show CDR1 as DFQATT and CDR2 as SNEGSKA (reference sequence). In nucleotides, the CDR3 is TGCAGTGCTCATTATAGCGGAAGCACAGATACGCAGTATTTT. This sequence encodes CSAHYSGSTDTQYF.

At least ten counts were recorded for this clonotype. The chain combines TRBV7-9 with TRBJ1-4; D possibly corresponds to TRBD1 (6 bases). Germline V gene data show CDR1 as SEHNR and CDR2 as FQNEAQ (reference sequence). V was clipped by 7 bases and J by 4 bases, with 13 bases between them. The length of the CDR3 is 14 residues. The CDR3 sequence: CASTHREGNEKLFF. The CDR3 region has the DNA TGTGCCAGCACGCACAGGGAGGGTAATGAAAAACTGTTTTTT.

This clonotype is judged medium-sized. This chain joins TRBV28 and TRBJ2-1; D is unresolved. The V gene lost 3 bases and the J gene lost 2 bases, with 11 bases spanning the gap. CDR3 length equals 15 residues. The germline CDR1 and CDR2 sequences are MDHEN and SYDVKM. CDR3 protein: CASSLLRQTYNEQFF. CDR3 in DNA: TGTGCCAGCAGTTTGTTAAGGCAGACCTACAATGAGCAGTTCTTC. Together with reference TRBV28 and TRBJ2-1, the CDR3 gives the full variable domain: DVKVTQSSRYLVKRTGEKVFLECVQDMDHENMFWYRQDPGLGLRLIYFSYDVKMKEKGDIPEGYSVSREKKERFSLILESASTNQTSMYLCASSLLRQTYNEQFFGPGTRLTVL.

This clonotype was counted ten times or more. The chain combines TRBV6-1 with TRBJ1-5; D not resolved. This CDR3 is 12 amino acids long. CDR1 and CDR2 from the germline V gene are MNHNS and SASEGT. V shed 4 bases and J shed 7 bases, with 8 bases lying between them. The CDR3: CASSGSSQPQHF. The CDR3 nucleotides read TGTGCCAGCAGTGGTTCCAGCCAGCCCCAGCATTTT.

This clonotype was detected a few times. The V call is TRBV20-1, the J call TRBJ1-1; D is unresolved. The germline gives CDR1 DFQATT, CDR2 SNEGSKA (reference sequence). V lost 3 bases and J lost 5, with 10 bases in between. This CDR3 is 12 amino acids long. This CDR3 reads CSASVGPTEAFF. CDR3 nucleotide sequence: TGCAGTGCTAGTGTCGGCCCGACTGAAGCTTTCTTT.

There are many counts of this clonotype. The CDR3 DNA follows: TGCAGCGTTAAGGGGCACGGGGAGCTGTTTTTT. It specifies CSVKGHGELFF. The rearrangement joins TRBV29-1 to TRBJ2-2; tentatively, D is TRBD1 (5 bases). With 5 bases removed from V and 7 bases from J, the gap between germline ends came to 8 bases. Germline loops: CDR1 SQVTM, CDR2 ANQGSEA. The CDR3 has 11 amino acids.

This clonotype turned up a few times. The chain has TRBV28 and TRBJ2-7, with 12 bases that match TRBD2. In germline, CDR1 is MDHEN, CDR2 SYDVKM. With V trimmed by 4 bases and J by 7 bases, 8 bases remained unmatched. This CDR3 is built from 15 residues. In DNA form, the CDR3 reads TGTGCCAGCAGTTGGGCTAGCGGGAGGGCGCGGGAGCAGTACTTC. This encodes CASSWASGRAREQYF.

This clonotype is medium-sized in the sample. J is TRBJ2-3 and V is TRBV12-3 or TRBV12-4; the D call may be TRBD1 or TRBD2 (6 bases each). Trimming left V 8 bases short and J 3 bases short, with 18 bases between. This CDR3 is 15 amino acids long. CDR3 nucleotide sequence: TGTGCCAGCCTCCGGGGGCCTACATTGACAGATACGCAGTATTTT. Its protein product is CASLRGPTLTDTQYF.

The chain employs TRBV20-1 and TRBJ2-7; a possible D gene is TRBD1 (5 bases). This CDR3 region has 15 residues. V was shortened by 6 bases and J by 4 bases, with 22 bases between the two germline ends. The germline gives CDR1 DFQATT, CDR2 SNEGSKA (reference sequence). CDR3 residues: CSARTTEQVSYEQYF. The CDR3 bases are TGCAGTGCCCGGACAACCGAACAGGTTTCTTACGAGCAGTACTTC.

This clonotype was seen repeatedly, ten times or more. The chain recombines TRBV29-1 with TRBJ1-1; no clear D. With 4 bases removed from V and 5 bases from J, the gap between germline ends came to 8 bases. The CDR3 is made up of 11 amino acids. CDR1 and CDR2 (germline): SQVTM, ANQGSEA. CDR3: CSVGTRTEAFF. CDR3 nucleotides: TGCAGCGTTGGAACGCGTACTGAAGCTTTCTTT. The whole variable domain, filled in from reference TRBV29-1 and TRBJ1-1, reads SAVISQKPSRDICQRGTSLTIQCQVDSQVTMMFWYRQQPGQSLTLIATANQGSEATYESGFVIDKFPISRPNLTFSTLTVSNMSPEDSSIYLCSVGTRTEAFFGQGTRLTVV.

The chain carries TRBV27 and TRBJ1-5, with 8 bases aligning to TRBD1. With 6 bases clipped from V and 0 bases from J, the junction kept 7 bases outside the gene matches. CDR1 and CDR2 from the germline V gene are MNHEY and SMNVEV (reference sequence). This CDR3 is built from 16 residues. The CDR3 nucleotides are TGTGCCAGCAGAGCCGGGACAGGAGTTAGCAATCAGCCCCAGCATTTT. Its translation is CASRAGTGVSNQPQHF.

This clonotype counts as medium-sized. The chain couples TRBV6-1 to TRBJ1-5; D remains ambiguous. Germline CDR1 MNHNS, CDR2 SASEGT. Trimming stripped 2 bases from V and 3 bases from J, with 17 bases between. This CDR3 comprises 17 residues. CDR3 loop: CASSELLFEALNQPQHF. The CDR3 bases are TGTGCCAGCAGTGAACTCTTATTTGAAGCTCTCAATCAGCCCCAGCATTTT.

This clonotype was seen repeatedly, ten times or more. The chain is built from TRBV30 and TRBJ1-5; a weak D match, TRBD1 (5 bases). Germline lookup yields CDR1 GTSNPN and CDR2 SVGIG (reference sequence). Trimming took 0 bases from V and 7 from J, leaving 16 bases between them. The CDR3 is 15 amino acids. CDR3 loop: CAWSVQSGPVQPQHF. The CDR3 region has the DNA TGTGCCTGGAGTGTACAGTCAGGGCCGGTCCAGCCCCAGCATTTT.

This clonotype was seen at least ten times. The V and J genes are TRBV20-1 and TRBJ2-7; D call uncertain. The ends were cut back, 2 bases at V and 3 bases at J, with 5 bases in the middle. The CDR3 covers 11 residues. The V gene's germline CDR1 is DFQATT and CDR2 SNEGSKA (reference sequence). The CDR3 loop is CSARSDYEQYF. In nucleotides, the CDR3 is TGCAGTGCTAGATCGGACTACGAGCAGTACTTC.

This clonotype was counted at least ten times. J is TRBJ2-2 and V is TRBV10-2; TRBD2 agrees at 8 bases. This CDR3 region has 15 residues. J was trimmed by 5 bases and V by 6 bases; bases with no gene match: 8. CDR1 WSHSY and CDR2 SAAADI come from the germline V gene. The CDR3, as DNA: TGCGCCAGCAGAACTAGCGGAGGAGGGACCGGGGAGCTGTTTTTT. Translated: CASRTSGGGTGELFF.

This clonotype appeared many times. The chain is built from TRBV7-3 and TRBJ2-7, with 9 nucleotides matching TRBD1. There are 15 residues in the CDR3. The germline V gene has CDR1 SGHTA and CDR2 FQGTGA. Losses at the gene ends were 5 bases for V and 1 base for J; bases not matched to a gene: 6. This chain's CDR3 is CASSQDRGSSYEQYF. Here the CDR3 DNA reads TGTGCCAGCAGCCAGGACAGGGGTTCGTCCTACGAGCAGTACTTC.